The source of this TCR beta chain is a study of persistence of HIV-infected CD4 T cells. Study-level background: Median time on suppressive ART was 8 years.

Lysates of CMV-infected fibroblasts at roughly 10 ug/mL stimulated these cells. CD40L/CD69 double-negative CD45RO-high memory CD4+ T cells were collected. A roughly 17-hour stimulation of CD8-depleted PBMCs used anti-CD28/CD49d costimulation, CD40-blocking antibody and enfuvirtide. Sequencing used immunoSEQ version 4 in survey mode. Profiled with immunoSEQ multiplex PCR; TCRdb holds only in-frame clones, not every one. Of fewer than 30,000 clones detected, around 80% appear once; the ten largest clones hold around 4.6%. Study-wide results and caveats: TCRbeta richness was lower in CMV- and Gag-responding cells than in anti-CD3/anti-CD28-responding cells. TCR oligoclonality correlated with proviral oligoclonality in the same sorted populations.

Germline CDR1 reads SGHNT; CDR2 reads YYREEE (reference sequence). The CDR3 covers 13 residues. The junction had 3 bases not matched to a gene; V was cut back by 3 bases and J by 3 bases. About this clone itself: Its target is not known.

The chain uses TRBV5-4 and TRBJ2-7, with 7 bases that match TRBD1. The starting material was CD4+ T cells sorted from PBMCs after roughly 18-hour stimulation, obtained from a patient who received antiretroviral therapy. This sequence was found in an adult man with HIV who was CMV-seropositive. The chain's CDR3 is CASSWGQHYEQYF. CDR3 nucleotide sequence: TGTGCCAGCAGCTGGGGACAGCACTACGAGCAGTACTTC. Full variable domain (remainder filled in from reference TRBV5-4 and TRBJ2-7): ETGVTQSPTHLIKTRGQQVTLRCSSQSGHNTVSWYQQALGQGPQFIFQYYREEENGRGNFPPRFSGLQFPNYSSELNVNALELDDSALYLCASSWGQHYEQYFGPGTRLTVT.